The subject of this entry is one T cell receptor (beta chain). Its target is not known. These data belong to a study of vaccination and CD4 T cells after COVID-19. Cultured CD4+ T cell DNA was sequenced using the Oncomine TCR Beta short-read assay. Each CDR3 protein is one row after TCRdb ran MiXCR on the PCR reads. The sample consists of some 7,700 distinct CDR3 sequences, just over 55% of them appearing once. The CDR3 spans 15 residues. Trimming pared 2 bases from V and 2 bases from J, leaving 12 bases between. Germline lookup yields CDR1 DFQATT and CDR2 SNEGSKA (reference sequence). Described treatment: approximately nine-day PBMC culture with coronavirus spike peptide pools or control peptides (ViraFEST assay).

The chain couples TRBV20-1 to TRBJ2-2; perhaps TRBD1 as D (6 bases). The receptor comes from a human donor who had recovered from COVID-19. The source material was CD4+ T cells from blood, cultured in vitro. The CDR3 coding sequence is TGCAGTGCTAGAACTCGACAGGCAAACACCGGGGAGCTGTTTTTT. Translating gives CSARTRQANTGELFF.